These 25 T cell receptor beta chains share one sample of origin, sequenced in a study of PD-L1 blockade in urothelial cancer. TCRdb's copy holds only in-frame clones and misses some; the assay was immunoSEQ multiplex PCR. The sample lists roughly 62,000 clones, over 70% seen once, with 3.5% to 4.5% in the top ten. The sample was PBMCs, taken around atezolizumab (anti-PD-L1) treatment. All receptors come from a man between 65 and 85 years old with urothelial cancer.

This chain uses TRBV5-1 with TRBJ1-4; D is unresolved. Germline lookup yields CDR1 SGHRS and CDR2 YFSETQ. This CDR3 region has 16 residues. V was cut by 0 bases and J by 7 bases, with 16 bases left in between. The CDR3 loop reads CASSLVTEPGFEKLFF. The CDR3 DNA reads as TGCGCCAGCAGCTTGGTGACGGAGCCCGGATTTGAAAAACTGTTTTTT.

This chain links TRBV7-9 with TRBJ2-7, with a possible D match to TRBD2 (6 bases). Trimming left V 5 bases short and J 3 bases short, with 17 bases between. Germline V gene data show CDR1 as SEHNR and CDR2 as FQNEAQ (reference sequence). The CDR3 runs to 15 residues. CDR3 in amino acids: CASSPWGSGHYEQYF. CDR3 bases: TGTGCCAGCAGCCCCTGGGGTAGCGGACACTACGAGCAGTACTTC.

This chain connects TRBV19 to TRBJ1-4, with D perhaps matching TRBD1 (6 bases). Germline CDR1 reads LNHDA; CDR2 reads SQIVND (reference sequence). Trimming removed 3 bases from V and 8 bases from J, with 16 bases in between. There are 15 residues in the CDR3. The CDR3 loop reads CASSMPYRVDEKLFF. The CDR3 bases are TGTGCCAGTAGTATGCCCTACAGGGTCGACGAAAAACTGTTTTTT.

The rearrangement uses TRBV29-1 and TRBJ1-1, with D maybe TRBD1 (6 bases). CDR1 and CDR2 from the germline V gene are SQVTM and ANQGSEA. This CDR3 is 13 amino acids long. Trimming took 6 bases from V and 4 from J, leaving 15 bases between them. The CDR3 DNA follows: TGCAGCGTCTCACCTCAGGGGAGCACTGAAGCTTTCTTT. The encoded protein is CSVSPQGSTEAFF.

V is TRBV28 and J is TRBJ1-5; D perhaps matches TRBD1 (6 bases). CDR1 and CDR2 from the germline V gene are MDHEN and SYDVKM. The CDR3 spans 16 residues. V gave up 6 bases and J gave up 0 bases, with 15 bases separating them. This CDR3 is CASSPIEGDSNQPQHF. CDR3 DNA: TGTGCCAGCAGCCCAATTGAGGGGGATAGCAATCAGCCCCAGCATTTT.

The chain employs TRBV6-6 and TRBJ2-7; TRBD1 aligns across 7 bases. CDR3 length equals 14 residues. Germline V gene sequence: CDR1 MNHNY, CDR2 SVGAGI (reference sequence). The trim removed 6 bases at V and 5 bases at J, leaving 10 bases unmatched. CDR3 amino acids: CASSQTRQGNEQYF. CDR3 coding DNA: TGTGCCAGCAGCCAAACTAGACAGGGAAACGAGCAGTACTTC.

This clone was picked up one time. CDR3 bases: TGTGCCAGCTCACGGGGGGATCGGTCTAATCAGCCCCAGCATTTT. It translates to CASSRGDRSNQPQHF. The V and J genes are TRBV18 and TRBJ1-5, with D tentatively TRBD1 (5 bases). Germline V CDR1 and CDR2: KGHSH, LQKENI. The ends were cut back, 4 bases at V and 4 bases at J, with 14 bases in the middle. This CDR3 has 15 amino acids.

The chain employs TRBV5-6 and TRBJ1-2; D is possibly TRBD1 (5 bases). Trimming stripped 1 base from V and 0 bases from J, with 10 bases between. The germline V gene encodes CDR1 SGHDT and CDR2 YYEEEE. CDR3 size: 15 residues. The CDR3 nucleotides read TGTGCCAGCAGCTTGTGGGGGGGAGCTAACTATGGCTACACCTTC. Protein: CASSLWGGANYGYTF.

The rearrangement links TRBV27 to TRBJ2-3; D is unresolved. Trimming left V 6 bases short and J 2 bases short, with 6 bases between. CDR1 and CDR2 (germline): MNHEY, SMNVEV (reference sequence). The CDR3 has 12 residues. The CDR3 spells CASSEDTDTQYF. The CDR3 DNA is TGTGCCAGCAGCGAGGACACAGATACGCAGTATTTT.

This chain links TRBV11-3 with TRBJ2-3; 13 nucleotides align to TRBD2. CDR1 is SGHNT and CDR2 is YENEEA in the germline V gene. The V gene end was trimmed by 5 bases and the J gene end by 7 bases; junction bases not matched to a gene: 9. CDR3 length: 16 residues. CDR3 protein: CASSHGLAGVINTQYF. The CDR3 DNA sequence: TGTGCCAGCAGCCACGGACTAGCGGGAGTTATAAATACGCAGTATTTT. Variable domain in full (rest from reference TRBV11-3 and TRBJ2-3): EAGVVQSPRYKIIEKKQPVAFWCNPISGHNTLYWYLQNLGQGPELLIRYENEEAVDDSQLPKDRFSAERLKGVDSTLKIQPAELGDSAVYLCASSHGLAGVINTQYFGPGTRLTVL.

This clone was recorded only once. CDR3 bases: TGCGCCAGCAGCTTGGGAGACATTAACTATGGCTACACCTTC. Residues: CASSLGDINYGYTF. The chain couples TRBV5-1 to TRBJ1-2; D not certain. The CDR3 is 14 residues long. CDR1 SGHRS and CDR2 YFSETQ come from the germline V gene. V lost 0 bases and J 1 base, leaving 7 bases between the germline ends.

This clone was seen a few times. The chain combines TRBV28 with TRBJ1-1; perhaps TRBD1 as D (5 bases). Between the trimmed V and J ends, which lost 7 bases and 0 bases, there was a span of 24 bases. The germline CDR1 and CDR2 sequences are MDHEN and SYDVKM. The CDR3 is made up of 18 amino acids. This chain's CDR3 is CASITLRRGRTMNTEAFF. CDR3 sequence (DNA): TGTGCCAGCATTACCCTCCGTCGGGGGAGGACCATGAACACTGAAGCTTTCTTT.

The genes are TRBV7-8 and TRBJ1-4, with D perhaps TRBD1 (6 bases). The CDR3 spans 17 residues. The germline V gene encodes CDR1 SGHVS and CDR2 FQNEAQ. Trimming pared 1 base from V and 5 bases from J, leaving 17 bases between. CDR3 protein: CASSLGRDRPSNEKLFF. The CDR3 DNA reads TGTGCCAGCAGCTTAGGGAGAGACAGGCCGTCAAATGAAAAACTGTTTTTT. Full variable domain (rest looked up from reference TRBV7-8 and TRBJ1-4): GAGVSQSPRYKVAKRGQDVALRCDPISGHVSLFWYQQALGQGPEFLTYFQNEAQLDKSGLPSDRFFAERPEGSVSTLKIQRTQQEDSAVYLCASSLGRDRPSNEKLFFGSGTQLSVL.

The V and J genes are TRBV10-1 and TRBJ1-2; possibly TRBD1 for D (6 bases). There are 13 residues in the CDR3. V was trimmed by 7 bases and J by 2 bases, leaving 11 bases between them. Germline V gene data show CDR1 as WNHNN and CDR2 as SYGVQD (reference sequence). As DNA, the CDR3 is TGCGCCAGCATAGGGGGAGGGAACTATGGCTACACCTTC. This encodes CASIGGGNYGYTF.

J is TRBJ1-1 and V is TRBV18; no reliable D call. Germline loops: CDR1 KGHSH, CDR2 LQKENI. V was trimmed by 3 bases and J by 1 base, leaving 6 bases between them. The CDR3 runs to 13 residues. The CDR3 DNA is TGTGCCAGCTCACCTGAGGCGAACACTGAAGCTTTCTTT. It translates to CASSPEANTEAFF.

This clone was seen only a few times. The chain couples TRBV7-2 to TRBJ2-7, with 7 bases that match TRBD1. With 5 bases clipped from V and 6 bases from J, the junction kept 7 bases outside the gene matches. This CDR3 is built from 13 residues. Per the germline V gene, CDR1 is SGHTA and CDR2 is FQGNSA. The CDR3 DNA sequence: TGTGCCAGCAGCGGCCCGGGACAGACCGAGCAGTACTTC. Its translation: CASSGPGQTEQYF.

This sequence joins TRBV28 and TRBJ2-6; D is undetermined. Germline-derived CDR1 and CDR2 are MDHEN and SYDVKM. Trimming removed 5 bases from V and 0 bases from J, with 8 bases in between. The CDR3 totals 15 residues. The CDR3 coding sequence is TGTGCCAGCAGTACGACTCTCTCTGGGGCCAACGTCCTGACTTTC. Translating it yields CASSTTLSGANVLTF.

The CDR3 DNA reads as TGTGCCAGCAGCCTCCTAGGGACAGACAATGAGCAGTTCTTC. As protein: CASSLLGTDNEQFF. The chain recombines TRBV28 with TRBJ2-1, with 7 bases that match TRBD1. The CDR3 has 14 residues. The V segment lost 6 bases and the J segment 5 bases; nucleotides outside the gene matches: 7. Germline loops: CDR1 MDHEN, CDR2 SYDVKM.

This clone was seen just once. The V gene is TRBV6-1, the J gene TRBJ2-7; weak D call: TRBD1 (6 bases). Per the germline V gene, CDR1 is MNHNS and CDR2 is SASEGT. V dropped 5 bases and J dropped 0 bases, with 14 bases sitting between them. This CDR3 comprises 15 residues. The CDR3 DNA reads TGTGCCAGCAGTCTTATTCAGGGGTTCTCCTACGAGCAGTACTTC. It encodes CASSLIQGFSYEQYF.

The rearrangement uses TRBV18 and TRBJ1-1, with 7 bases fitting TRBD1. V lost 6 bases to trimming and J lost 4 bases; unmatched junction nucleotides: 8. Germline CDR1 is KGHSH and CDR2 is LQKENI. The CDR3 sequence is 14 residues long. CDR3 DNA: TGTGCCAGCTCCCGAGACAGGGCGAGCACTGAAGCTTTCTTT. Translation: CASSRDRASTEAFF.

The V and J genes are TRBV7-8 and TRBJ2-3, with D tentatively TRBD2 (6 bases). Trimming took 0 bases from V and 4 from J, leaving 8 bases between them. The length of the CDR3 is 14 residues. Germline CDR1 reads SGHVS; CDR2 reads FQNEAQ. The CDR3 loop is CASSLAWRADTQYF. In DNA, the CDR3 is TGTGCCAGCAGCTTAGCTTGGAGGGCAGATACGCAGTATTTT.

This chain joins TRBV2 and TRBJ2-7; 9 positions agree with TRBD1. The CDR3 has 15 residues. With 6 bases clipped from V and 1 base from J, the junction kept 7 bases outside the gene matches. Looked up from germline, CDR1 is SNHLY and CDR2 is FYNNEI. The CDR3 DNA sequence: TGTGCCAGCAGGGCGGGACAGGGTATTTCCTACGAGCAGTACTTC. Translated, it gives CASRAGQGISYEQYF.

The chain couples TRBV19 to TRBJ1-5, with D unresolved. V lost 3 bases and J lost 5, with 11 bases in between. This CDR3 region has 14 residues. Germline CDR1 is LNHDA and CDR2 is SQIVND (reference sequence). DNA of the CDR3: TGTGCCAGTAGTATTTGGAGGAGCGATCAGCCCCAGCATTTT. It is translated as CASSIWRSDQPQHF.

This rearrangement joins TRBV30 to TRBJ2-1, with D possibly being TRBD2 (6 bases). Per germline, CDR1 GTSNPN and CDR2 SVGIG (reference sequence). CDR3 length: 13 amino acids. The germline V and J ends were trimmed by 1 base and 9 bases, with 13 bases remaining between them. The CDR3 coding sequence is TGTGCCTGGAGTGCGACTAGTTTCGGTGAGCAGTTCTTC. As protein: CAWSATSFGEQFF.

The V call is TRBV7-3, the J call TRBJ2-1, with TRBD2 as a possible D gene (6 bases). The V gene's germline CDR1 is SGHTA and CDR2 FQGTGA. CDR3 length: 15 amino acids. The V and J ends lost 2 bases and 5 bases respectively, with 13 bases between them. The CDR3 DNA is TGTGCCAGCAGCTTAGGCAGGCTAGCGAACAATGAGCAGTTCTTC. It codes for CASSLGRLANNEQFF.